The sequence of this T cell receptor beta chain was determined in a study of T cell responses to AZD1222 COVID-19 vaccine. Study details: Doses given second, at about 4 or about 12 weeks, were pooled.

The assay was immunoSEQ multiplex PCR, and TCRdb's table has in-frame clones only and misses some. The sample lists 130,000 to 150,000 clones, under 95% occurring once. This CDR3 is 14 amino acids long. V was pared by 0 bases and J by 6 bases, with 6 bases between. Looked up from germline, CDR1 is MNHEY and CDR2 is SVGAGI. The sequences come from peripheral blood, collected on day 0 of AZD1222 vaccination. This TCR came from an adult in good health. The gene calls are TRBV6-5 and TRBJ1-6; no clear D. The CDR3 protein is CASSYSHTNSPLHF. As DNA, the CDR3 is TGTGCCAGCAGTTACTCTCATACTAATTCACCCCTCCACTTT.